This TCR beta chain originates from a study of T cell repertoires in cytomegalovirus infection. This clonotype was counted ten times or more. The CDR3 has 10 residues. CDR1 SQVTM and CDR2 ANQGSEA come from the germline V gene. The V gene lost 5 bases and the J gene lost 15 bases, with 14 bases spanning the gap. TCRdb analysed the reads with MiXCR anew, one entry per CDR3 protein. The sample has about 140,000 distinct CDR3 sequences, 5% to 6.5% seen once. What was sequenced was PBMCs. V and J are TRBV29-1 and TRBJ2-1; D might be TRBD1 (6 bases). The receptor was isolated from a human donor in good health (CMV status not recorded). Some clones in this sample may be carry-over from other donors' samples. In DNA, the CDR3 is TGCAGCGTTAAACCCGACAGGACGTTCTTC. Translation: CSVKPDRTFF.